One sample yielded the 20 T cell receptor beta chains listed below, sequenced in a study of CD8+ T cells in alopecia areata. In each case, RNA was isolated and then reverse transcribed into cDNA as the sequencing template. Produced via immunoSEQ multiplex PCR; TCRdb's table is partial and in-frame only. The table records over 150,000 clones, approximately 60% of them present only once. Regarding treatment: oral pan-JAK inhibitor, 5-10 mg twice daily. The source material was CD4+ T cells sorted from blood, sampled at week 24, from a patient treated with tofacitinib. Receptors were obtained from a human donor with alopecia areata.

There are a few counts of this clone. The V call is TRBV6-1, the J call TRBJ1-1, with no clear D. Germline loops: CDR1 MNHNS, CDR2 SASEGT. V was trimmed by 3 bases and J by 12 bases, leaving 14 bases between them. CDR3 size: 12 residues. CDR3 amino acids: CASSDPLVSPFF. The CDR3, as DNA: TGTGCCAGCAGTGATCCTTTGGTGTCACCTTTCTTT.

This chain links TRBV27 with TRBJ1-2; TRBD1 might be the D (5 bases). The CDR3 consists of 17 residues. V was clipped by 2 bases and J by 1 base, with 17 bases between them. In germline, CDR1 is MNHEY, CDR2 SMNVEV (reference sequence). The CDR3 region is CASSLRASGTHNYGYTF. The CDR3 DNA sequence: TGTGCCAGCAGTTTACGGGCTTCCGGGACCCATAACTATGGCTACACCTTC.

The chain recombines TRBV7-9 with TRBJ2-5, with 11 bases that match TRBD2. There are 15 residues in the CDR3. V was clipped by 5 bases and J by 5 bases; unmatched bases: 7. CDR1 SEHNR and CDR2 FQNEAQ come from the germline V gene (reference sequence). The CDR3: CASSAGLAGGETQYF. The CDR3 DNA reads TGTGCCAGCAGCGCCGGACTAGCGGGTGGGGAGACCCAGTACTTC.

The V and J genes are TRBV5-1 and TRBJ2-3; D is uncertain. CDR1 SGHRS and CDR2 YFSETQ come from the germline V gene. CDR3 length equals 13 residues. The germline V and J ends were trimmed by 3 bases and 0 bases, with 5 bases remaining between them. The CDR3, as DNA: TGCGCCAGCAGCTCGGACAGCACAGATACGCAGTATTTT. Its translation: CASSSDSTDTQYF.

This clone came up once. This specimen includes other DNA sequences encoding the same CDR3. The rearrangement joins TRBV6-5 to TRBJ1-1; tentative D call: TRBD1 (5 bases). The CDR3 has 16 amino acids. Germline V gene data show CDR1 as MNHEY and CDR2 as SVGAGI. The V end lost 0 bases, the J end lost 0 bases, and 11 bases lay between the germline ends. The CDR3 loop reads CASSYSGGAMNTEAFF. DNA for the CDR3: TGTGCCAGCAGTTACTCGGGTGGGGCGATGAACACTGAAGCTTTCTTT.

V and J are TRBV10-3 and TRBJ1-6; D gene ambiguous. Trimming stripped 6 bases from V and 11 bases from J, with 14 bases between. The CDR3 loop spans 13 amino acids. The V gene's germline CDR1 is ENHRY and CDR2 SYGVKD. The CDR3: CAIRPETRAPLHF. Written as DNA, the CDR3 is TGTGCCATCAGACCCGAGACCCGAGCACCCCTCCACTTT.

The V call is TRBV2, the J call TRBJ2-1, with TRBD1 matching 10 bases. The CDR3 contains 13 residues. The J segment lost 9 bases and the V segment lost 6 bases, leaving 5 bases of the junction unmatched. Germline V gene lookup returns CDR1 SNHLY and CDR2 FYNNEI. CDR3 DNA: TGTGCCAGCAGCGAGGACAGGGGGGGTGAGCAGTTCTTC. Encoded protein: CASSEDRGGEQFF.

V is TRBV7-9 and J is TRBJ1-2; D may be TRBD1 (5 bases). The V and J ends lost 4 bases and 2 bases respectively, with 20 bases between them. The CDR3 extends over 17 amino acids. Germline CDR1 is SEHNR and CDR2 is FQNEAQ (reference sequence). The CDR3 DNA reads as TGTGCCAGCAGCTCTCCTCGGTCGGGGGGGAGCAACTATGGCTACACCTTC. Residues: CASSSPRSGGSNYGYTF.

The J gene is TRBJ2-7, the V gene TRBV9, with TRBD1 identical over 9 bases. Looked up from germline, CDR1 is SGDLS and CDR2 is YYNGEE. V lost 4 bases and J lost 5; bases outside the gene matches: 13. The CDR3 loop spans 16 amino acids. CDR3: CASSPWARTGVNEQYF. CDR3 coding DNA: TGTGCCAGCAGCCCGTGGGCAAGGACAGGGGTCAACGAGCAGTACTTC.

This rearrangement joins TRBV4-1 to TRBJ2-5; 8 nucleotides agree with TRBD1. CDR1 and CDR2 from the germline V gene are MGHRA and YSYEKL. With 1 base clipped from V and 5 bases from J, the junction kept 3 bases outside the gene matches. This CDR3 is built from 14 residues. The CDR3 DNA follows: TGCGCCAGCAGCCAAGTGGACAGGGTGGAGACCCAGTACTTC. Its protein product is CASSQVDRVETQYF.

As to this clone: At one end the junction does not follow the germline gene, possibly because of a read error. This sequence joins TRBV7-7 and TRBJ2-1; possible D gene TRBD2, 5 bases. CDR3 length equals 12 residues. The germline V gene has CDR1 SSHAT and CDR2 FNYEAQ (reference sequence). CDR3 sequence: CASSRGGNEQFF. The DNA of the CDR3 is TGTGCTAGCAGCCGGGGTGGGAATGAGCAGTTCTTC.

This clone was seen a few times. This sequence joins TRBV11-2 and TRBJ1-2; 9 bases agree with TRBD1. Germline CDR1 is SGHAT and CDR2 is FQNNGV. The CDR3 has 15 amino acids. Trimming removed 4 bases from V and 4 bases from J; junction bases left unmatched: 7. The CDR3 DNA reads TGTGCCAGCAGCTCCTCGGGACAGGGTGCCTATGGCTACACCTTC. The encoded protein is CASSSSGQGAYGYTF.

This clone was recorded once. The V and J genes are TRBV6-5 and TRBJ1-5; 8 bases fit TRBD1. The trim removed 8 bases at V and 4 bases at J, leaving 4 bases unmatched. The CDR3 extends over 13 amino acids. Germline-derived CDR1 and CDR2 are MNHEY and SVGAGI. The CDR3 sequence is CASGQGRNQPQHF. Written as DNA, the CDR3 is TGTGCCAGCGGACAGGGACGGAATCAGCCCCAGCATTTT.

This clone was detected a few times. V usage is TRBV7-3 and J usage is TRBJ2-2, with a weak D call TRBD2 (5 bases). CDR1 and CDR2 (germline): SGHTA, FQGTGA. V was clipped by 5 bases and J by 6 bases, with 10 bases between them. The CDR3 length is 13 residues. The CDR3 DNA sequence: TGTGCCAGCAGCACGACGGGGTCCGGGGAGCTGTTTTTT. It translates to CASSTTGSGELFF.

This clone was observed a few times. The chain carries TRBV4-1 and TRBJ1-3; TRBD1 might be the D (5 bases). The CDR3 is 15 residues long. The V gene lost 3 bases and the J gene lost 1 base, with 10 bases spanning the gap. Germline V gene data show CDR1 as MGHRA and CDR2 as YSYEKL. CDR3 in amino acids: CASSHRPGSGNTIYF. The CDR3 region has the DNA TGCGCCAGCAGCCACCGACCAGGGTCTGGAAACACCATATATTTT.

This clone was observed a few times. The chain is built from TRBV29-1 and TRBJ2-3; D perhaps matches TRBD2 (5 bases). Germline CDR1 is SQVTM and CDR2 is ANQGSEA. Trimming took 3 bases from V and 1 from J, leaving 8 bases between them. The CDR3 contains 13 residues. The CDR3 protein is CSVEGSGTDTQYF. DNA of the CDR3: TGCAGCGTTGAGGGTAGCGGCACAGATACGCAGTATTTT.

The V call is TRBV7-2, the J call TRBJ1-2; D uncertain. This CDR3 is 13 amino acids long. Looked up from germline, CDR1 is SGHTA and CDR2 is FQGNSA. The V end lost 10 bases, the J end lost 2 bases, and 14 bases lay between the germline ends. The CDR3: CAILWVLNYGYTF. CDR3 sequence (DNA): TGTGCCATACTGTGGGTCCTGAACTATGGCTACACCTTC.

The CDR3 sequence: CASSLGMAEDGYTF. The CDR3 DNA is TGTGCCAGCAGCTTAGGAATGGCGGAAGATGGCTACACCTTC. The V and J genes are TRBV7-9 and TRBJ1-2, with unresolved D. This CDR3 is built from 14 residues. V gave up 1 base and J gave up 6 bases, with 12 bases separating them. Per the germline V gene, CDR1 is SEHNR and CDR2 is FQNEAQ (reference sequence).

The chain combines TRBV30 with TRBJ1-6; D gene unclear. The CDR3 runs to 13 residues. Between the trimmed V and J ends, which lost 3 bases and 10 bases, there was a span of 13 bases. The germline V gene has CDR1 GTSNPN and CDR2 SVGIG (reference sequence). The CDR3 is CAWSGLGRSPLHF. The CDR3 DNA reads as TGTGCCTGGAGCGGCCTAGGGAGGTCACCCCTCCACTTT. The variable domain in full, with the rest retrieved from reference TRBV30 and TRBJ1-6, is SQTIHQWPATLVQPVGSPLSLECTVEGTSNPNLYWYRQAAGRGLQLLFYSVGIGQISSEVPQNLSASRPQDRQFILSSKKLLLSDSGFYLCAWSGLGRSPLHFGNGTRLTVT.

The V call is TRBV9, the J call TRBJ1-2; D not certain. The CDR3 sequence is 15 residues long. The germline V and J ends were trimmed by 0 bases and 4 bases, with 13 bases remaining between them. Per the germline V gene, CDR1 is SGDLS and CDR2 is YYNGEE. CDR3 region: CASSVAERYFYGYTF. In DNA, the CDR3 is TGTGCCAGCAGCGTAGCTGAGCGTTACTTCTATGGCTACACCTTC.